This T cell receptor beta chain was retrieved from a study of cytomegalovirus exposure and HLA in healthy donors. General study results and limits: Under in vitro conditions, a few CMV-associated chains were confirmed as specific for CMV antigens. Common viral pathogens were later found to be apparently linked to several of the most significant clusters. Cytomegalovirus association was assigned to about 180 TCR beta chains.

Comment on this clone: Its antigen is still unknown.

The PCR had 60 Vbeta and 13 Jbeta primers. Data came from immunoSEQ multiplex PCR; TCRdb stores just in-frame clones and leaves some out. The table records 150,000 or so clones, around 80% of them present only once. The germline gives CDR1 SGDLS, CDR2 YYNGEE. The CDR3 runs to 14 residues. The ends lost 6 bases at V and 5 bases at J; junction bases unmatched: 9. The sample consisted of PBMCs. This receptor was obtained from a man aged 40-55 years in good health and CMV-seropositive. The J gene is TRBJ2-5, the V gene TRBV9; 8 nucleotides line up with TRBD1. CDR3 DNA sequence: TGTGCCAGCACCCCCACAGGGGGAATGGAGACCCAGTACTTC. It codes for CASTPTGGMETQYF. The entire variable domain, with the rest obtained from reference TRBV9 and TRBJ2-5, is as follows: DSGVTQTPKHLITATGQRVTLRCSPRSGDLSVYWYQQSLDQGLQFLIQYYNGEERAKGNILERFSAQQFPDLHSELNLSSLELGDSALYFCASTPTGGMETQYFGPGTRLLVL.